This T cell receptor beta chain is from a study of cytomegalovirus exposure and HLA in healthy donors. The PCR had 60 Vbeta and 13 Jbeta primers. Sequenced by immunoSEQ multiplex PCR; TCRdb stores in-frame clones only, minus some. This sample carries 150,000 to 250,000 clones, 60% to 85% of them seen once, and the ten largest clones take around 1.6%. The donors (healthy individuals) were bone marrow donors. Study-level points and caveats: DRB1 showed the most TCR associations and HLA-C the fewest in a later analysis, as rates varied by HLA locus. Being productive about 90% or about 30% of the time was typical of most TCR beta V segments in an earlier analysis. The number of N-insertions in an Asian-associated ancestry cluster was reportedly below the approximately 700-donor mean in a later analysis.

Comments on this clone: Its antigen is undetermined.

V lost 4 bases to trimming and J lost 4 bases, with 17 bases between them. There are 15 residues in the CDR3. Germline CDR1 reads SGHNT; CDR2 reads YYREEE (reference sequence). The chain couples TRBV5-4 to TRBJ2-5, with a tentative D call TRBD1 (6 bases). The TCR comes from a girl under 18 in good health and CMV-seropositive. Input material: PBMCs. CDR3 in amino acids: CASSGGRDPRETQYF. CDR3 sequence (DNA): TGTGCCAGCAGCGGGGGCCGGGACCCCCGAGAGACCCAGTACTTC.